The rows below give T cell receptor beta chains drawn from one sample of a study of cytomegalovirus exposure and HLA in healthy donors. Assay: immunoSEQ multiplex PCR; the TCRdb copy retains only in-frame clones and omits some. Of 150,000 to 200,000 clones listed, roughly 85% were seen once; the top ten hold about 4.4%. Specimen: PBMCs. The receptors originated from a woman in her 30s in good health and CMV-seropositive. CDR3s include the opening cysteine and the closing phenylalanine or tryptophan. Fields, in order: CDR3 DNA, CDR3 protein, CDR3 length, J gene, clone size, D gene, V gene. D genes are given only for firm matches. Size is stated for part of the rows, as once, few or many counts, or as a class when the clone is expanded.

CDR3nt: TGTGCCAGCAGTCTAGTTCGGGGGGCCCTGACCGGGGAGCTGTTTTTT
CDR3aa: CASSLVRGALTGELFF
len: 16
j_gene: TRBJ2-2
abundance: NA
d_gene: NA
v_gene: TRBV7-9

CDR3nt: TGTGCCAGCAGCCAAACGACTAGCGGGGGAACAGATACGCAGTATTTT
CDR3aa: CASSQTTSGGTDTQYF
len: 16
j_gene: TRBJ2-3
abundance: NA
d_gene: TRBD2
v_gene: TRBV4-2

CDR3nt: TGTGCCAGCAGCTCCCTCGCCCAATCTAGCGCGAGCTCCTACAATGAGCAGTTCTTC
CDR3aa: CASSSLAQSSASSYNEQFF
len: 19
j_gene: TRBJ2-1
abundance: NA
d_gene: NA
v_gene: TRBV11-3

CDR3nt: TGTGCCAGCAGCTTACTACTAGCGGGAGGAGGCACAGATACGCAGTATTTT
CDR3aa: CASSLLLAGGGTDTQYF
len: 17
j_gene: TRBJ2-3
abundance: NA
d_gene: TRBD2
v_gene: TRBV11-3

CDR3nt: TGTGCCAGCACTTCTAGCGGACTACAGTACTTC
CDR3aa: CASTSSGLQYF
len: 11
j_gene: TRBJ2-7
abundance: once
d_gene: TRBD2
v_gene: TRBV6-1

CDR3nt: TGTGCCAGCAGCTCAGAAACAGGGATGGTGCAGCCCCAGCATTTT
CDR3aa: CASSSETGMVQPQHF
len: 15
j_gene: TRBJ1-5
abundance: once
d_gene: NA
v_gene: TRBV7-6

CDR3nt: TGCGCCAGCAGCTTGGGACAGAAACAAGAGACCCAGTACTTC
CDR3aa: CASSLGQKQETQYF
len: 14
j_gene: TRBJ2-5
abundance: NA
d_gene: NA
v_gene: TRBV5-1

CDR3nt: TGTGCCAGCAGTTTCAGGGGAGGGAATCAGCCCCAGCATTTT
CDR3aa: CASSFRGGNQPQHF
len: 14
j_gene: TRBJ1-5
abundance: few
d_gene: NA
v_gene: TRBV6-6

CDR3nt: TGTGCCAGCAGTTACTCGAGGGGGAATGAGCAGTTCTTC
CDR3aa: CASSYSRGNEQFF
len: 13
j_gene: TRBJ2-1
abundance: NA
d_gene: NA
v_gene: TRBV6-5

CDR3nt: TGTGCCAGCAGTTCTGGGCCCGACTCCTACGAGCAGTACTTC
CDR3aa: CASSSGPDSYEQYF
len: 14
j_gene: TRBJ2-7
abundance: NA
d_gene: NA
v_gene: TRBV7-6

CDR3nt: TGTGCCTGGAGTCACCCGGGACAGGGACCCAATCAGCCCCAGCATTTT
CDR3aa: CAWSHPGQGPNQPQHF
len: 16
j_gene: TRBJ1-5
abundance: few
d_gene: TRBD1
v_gene: TRBV30

CDR3nt: TGTGCCTGGAGTGTTATTTCTCCCGGGGAGCTGTTTTTT
CDR3aa: CAWSVISPGELFF
len: 13
j_gene: TRBJ2-2
abundance: NA
d_gene: NA
v_gene: TRBV30

CDR3nt: TGCGCCAGCAGCCTGACAGGGGGTGGCAACGTCCTGACTTTC
CDR3aa: CASSLTGGGNVLTF
len: 14
j_gene: TRBJ2-6
abundance: NA
d_gene: TRBD1
v_gene: TRBV5-1

CDR3nt: TGTGCCAGCAGCTTAGCTGGGGGCGGAGATACGCAGTATTTT
CDR3aa: CASSLAGGGDTQYF
len: 14
j_gene: TRBJ2-3
abundance: few
d_gene: NA
v_gene: TRBV7-2

CDR3nt: TGCGCCAGCAGAGACTACAGGGTCCTGGAAAAACTGTTTTTT
CDR3aa: CASRDYRVLEKLFF
len: 14
j_gene: TRBJ1-4
abundance: NA
d_gene: NA
v_gene: TRBV4-1

CDR3nt: TGCGCCAGCGGTTTAAGTCCGGGACAGCTGAACACCGGGGAGCTGTTTTTT
CDR3aa: CASGLSPGQLNTGELFF
len: 17
j_gene: TRBJ2-2
abundance: NA
d_gene: TRBD1
v_gene: TRBV5-1

CDR3nt: TGTGCCAGCAGCGCCCCGCAGGGGGATGGAGCTTCCTACGAGCAGTACTTC
CDR3aa: CASSAPQGDGASYEQYF
len: 17
j_gene: TRBJ2-7
abundance: NA
d_gene: NA
v_gene: TRBV21-1

CDR3nt: TGTGCCAGCAACGCGGGATCAGAAGCCTACGAGCAGTACTTC
CDR3aa: CASNAGSEAYEQYF
len: 14
j_gene: TRBJ2-7
abundance: NA
d_gene: NA
v_gene: TRBV13

CDR3nt: TGTGCCAGCAGTTTAACGGAGAGCTCCTACGAGCAGTACTTC
CDR3aa: CASSLTESSYEQYF
len: 14
j_gene: TRBJ2-7
abundance: NA
d_gene: NA
v_gene: TRBV27